These 10 T cell receptor beta chains share one sample of origin, sequenced in a study of response to subunit inactivated influenza vaccine. TCRdb analysed the RT-PCR reads with MiXCR anew, one entry per CDR3 protein. The sample consists of 500,000 to 550,000 distinct CDR3 sequences, 7.5% to 8.5% of them appearing once. The sample in question was PBMCs from blood, obtained less than 25 months after vaccination. All receptors derive from a man between 50 and 75 years old who received an inactivated influenza vaccine.

In this sample, this clonotype turned up many times. This chain uses TRBV4-1 with TRBJ1-2; 7 nucleotides align to TRBD1. The CDR3 sequence is 14 residues long. The germline gives CDR1 MGHRA, CDR2 YSYEKL. V was pared by 0 bases and J by 4 bases, with 2 bases of the junction left unmatched. In nucleotides, the CDR3 is TGCGCCAGCAGCCAAGAGACAGGGCGCTATGGCTACACCTTC. It yields the protein CASSQETGRYGYTF.

Comments on this clonotype: One base away lies a much larger clone, so this may be a sequencing read error. The chain employs TRBV20-1 and TRBJ2-2, with D possibly being TRBD1 or TRBD2 (5 bases each). This CDR3 has 14 residues. V was trimmed by 6 bases and J by 2 bases, leaving 13 bases between them. The germline gives CDR1 DFQATT, CDR2 SNEGSKA (reference sequence). CDR3 in DNA: TGCAGTGCCCCCCGGGGCAGCAACACCGGGGAGCTGTTTTTT. Its translation: CSAPRGSNTGELFF.

The chain employs TRBV12-3 or TRBV12-4 and TRBJ1-5; D unresolved. Trimming stripped 5 bases from V and 0 bases from J, with 5 bases between. The CDR3 sequence is 13 residues long. CDR3 in DNA: TGTGCCAGCAGTGAGTTTAGCAATCAGCCCCAGCATTTT. Amino acids: CASSEFSNQPQHF.

This clonotype showed up many times. This chain joins TRBV27 and TRBJ1-4, with D unresolved. The length of the CDR3 is 16 residues. Germline assignment: CDR1 MNHEY and CDR2 SMNVEV (reference sequence). The germline V and J ends were trimmed by 5 bases and 6 bases, with 19 bases remaining between them. For the CDR3, the DNA is TGTGCCAGCAGTCCTTGGAGGGAGTCGGTCCATGAAAAACTGTTTTTT. It codes for CASSPWRESVHEKLFF.

In its sample, this clonotype was seen a few times. The chain is built from TRBV29-1 and TRBJ2-7; the match to TRBD2 covers 10 bases. Germline V gene sequence: CDR1 SQVTM, CDR2 ANQGSEA. The junction had 2 bases not matched to a gene; V was cut back by 4 bases and J by 2 bases. The CDR3 totals 13 residues. CDR3 region: CSVAGLAAYEQYF. The CDR3 bases are TGCAGCGTTGCTGGACTAGCGGCCTACGAGCAGTACTTC.

This clonotype was observed a handful of times. This CDR3 is CSARSNSYEQYF. CDR3 sequence (DNA): TGCAGTGCTAGATCCAACTCTTACGAGCAGTACTTC. The chain joins TRBV20-1 to TRBJ2-7, with no clear D. There are 12 residues in the CDR3. The germline gives CDR1 DFQATT, CDR2 SNEGSKA (reference sequence). The V end was cut by 2 bases, the J end by 4 bases, with 9 bases between.

This clonotype was recorded at least ten times. Relative to the germline gene, one junction end is altered; a read error may explain this. The chain is built from TRBV5-1 and TRBJ1-2; the D is unclear. Germline lookup yields CDR1 SGHRS and CDR2 YFSETQ. The CDR3 sequence is 13 residues long. As DNA, the CDR3 is TGTGCCAGCAGCTTGGCCAGGAACTATGGCTACACCTTC. Its translation: CASSLARNYGYTF.

This clonotype appeared a few times. The chain joins TRBV5-1 to TRBJ2-7; 7 bases map to TRBD1. Germline loops: CDR1 SGHRS, CDR2 YFSETQ. J gave up 6 bases and V 4 bases, and 13 bases lay outside the gene matches. The CDR3 sequence is 15 residues long. The CDR3, as DNA: TGCGCCAGCAGCCGTGAACAGGGGTCGATCTCCGAGCAGTACTTC. Residues: CASSREQGSISEQYF.

This clonotype was seen repeatedly, ten times or more. The V gene is TRBV5-1, the J gene TRBJ2-7; D is unclear. V lost 3 bases and J 7 bases, leaving 23 bases between the germline ends. CDR3 length: 16 amino acids. Germline values: CDR1 SGHRS, CDR2 YFSETQ. The CDR3 loop reads CASSWTVAPNPGEQYF. CDR3 in DNA: TGCGCCAGCAGCTGGACGGTGGCGCCAAACCCCGGGGAGCAGTACTTC.

This clonotype was seen a handful of times. The chain has TRBV3-1 and TRBJ1-3; D remains unclear. V lost 1 base, J lost 0 bases, and 4 bases lay in between. The CDR3 covers 14 residues. In germline, CDR1 is LGHDT, CDR2 YNNKEL (reference sequence). The CDR3 here is CASSQAASGNTIYF. CDR3 DNA: TGTGCCAGCAGCCAAGCGGCCTCTGGAAACACCATATATTTT.